The 11 T cell receptor beta chains in this list originate from one sample, sequenced in a study of T-cell memory formation after mild COVID-19. TCRdb processed the 5' RACE reads anew with MiXCR; each CDR3 protein has one entry. The sample contains more than 200,000 distinct CDR3 sequences, roughly 17% of which appear only once. The sample taken for sequencing was PBMCs or a T cell subset sorted from them (not recorded which). These receptors all come from a man aged 18 to 35 who had mild COVID-19 (a few samples of this study predate the infection). Cell type and time point are not known.

The chain couples TRBV3-1 to TRBJ1-1, with D uncertain. The germline V gene has CDR1 LGHDT and CDR2 YNNKEL (reference sequence). Trimming removed 4 bases from V and 4 bases from J, with 10 bases in between. The CDR3 covers 13 residues. The CDR3 sequence is CASSPTSGTEAFF. The DNA for the CDR3 is TGTGCCAGCAGCCCGACCTCCGGCACTGAAGCTTTCTTT.

DNA of the CDR3: TGCAGCGTTTCCTTCCGGGGGGGCGCGGATGAGCAGTTCTTC. Protein product: CSVSFRGGADEQFF. The chain recombines TRBV29-1 with TRBJ2-1, with 8 bases aligning to TRBD2. The CDR3 is made up of 14 amino acids. V lost 5 bases and J lost 8; bases outside the gene matches: 11. Germline V lookup: CDR1 SQVTM, CDR2 ANQGSEA.

The chain couples TRBV7-2 to TRBJ2-2; D possibly corresponds to TRBD1 (6 bases). V was pared by 4 bases and J by 6 bases, with 9 bases between. CDR3 length: 13 residues. The germline V gene encodes CDR1 SGHTA and CDR2 FQGNSA. The CDR3 DNA reads TGTGCCAGCAGCTCCTGGGGGCCCGGGGAGCTGTTTTTT. It codes for CASSSWGPGELFF.

The CDR3 region has the DNA TGCGCCAGCAGCTTGGGTACTAGCATCTGGGAGCTGTTTTTT. Its protein product is CASSLGTSIWELFF. The chain links TRBV5-1 to TRBJ2-2; D perhaps matches TRBD2 (6 bases). Germline V gene data show CDR1 as SGHRS and CDR2 as YFSETQ. Trimming stripped 0 bases from V and 9 bases from J, with 12 bases between. This CDR3 region has 14 residues. Full variable domain (missing parts from reference TRBV5-1 and TRBJ2-2): KAGVTQTPRYLIKTRGQQVTLSCSPISGHRSVSWYQQTPGQGLQFLFEYFSETQRNKGNFPGRFSGRQFSNSRSEMNVSTLELGDSALYLCASSLGTSIWELFFGEGSRLTVL.

This rearrangement joins TRBV20-1 to TRBJ2-1, with D perhaps matching TRBD1 (6 bases). Trimming cost V 4 bases and J 1 base, with 14 bases left between them. The CDR3 spans 15 residues. CDR1 DFQATT and CDR2 SNEGSKA come from the germline V gene (reference sequence). Here the CDR3 DNA reads TGCAGTGCTACTTCTAGGGGGTGGTCCTACAATGAGCAGTTCTTC. Its protein product is CSATSRGWSYNEQFF.

This clonotype was seen more than once but under ten times. The chain's CDR3 is CASSGQGPDTQYF. Here the CDR3 DNA reads TGTGCCAGCAGTGGACAGGGACCAGATACGCAGTATTTT. The J gene is TRBJ2-3, the V gene TRBV28, with 8 bases that match TRBD1. V trimming: 5 bases; J trimming: 4 bases; junction bases outside the gene matches: 2. This CDR3 has 13 residues. Germline V CDR1 and CDR2: MDHEN, SYDVKM.

Only a few counts were recorded for this clonotype. The chain combines TRBV29-1 with TRBJ1-1, with D possibly being TRBD1 (5 bases). Trimming took off 4 bases at V and 1 base at J, with 16 bases between the two ends. The CDR3 has 15 amino acids. Germline CDR1 reads SQVTM; CDR2 reads ANQGSEA. CDR3 coding DNA: TGCAGCGTTGGTAGCAGGATGGGGGGGAACACTGAAGCTTTCTTT. Encoded protein: CSVGSRMGGNTEAFF.

This clonotype was detected a few times. The chain links TRBV6-5 to TRBJ1-4, with TRBD1 as a possible D gene (5 bases). This CDR3 has 15 residues. V was cut by 1 base and J by 7 bases, with 13 bases left in between. Germline V gives CDR1 MNHEY, CDR2 SVGAGI. The CDR3 protein is CASSYYGQGGEKLFF. The CDR3 nucleotides are TGTGCCAGCAGTTACTACGGGCAGGGCGGTGAAAAACTGTTTTTT.

The chain has TRBV10-3 and TRBJ2-1; tentative D call: TRBD1 (6 bases). Looked up from germline, CDR1 is ENHRY and CDR2 is SYGVKD. The CDR3 runs to 13 residues. Trimming left V 2 bases short and J 12 bases short, with 14 bases between. CDR3 bases: TGTGCCATCAGTGAGCCGGAGGCAGGGGTGCAGTTCTTC. It yields the protein CAISEPEAGVQFF.

V is TRBV12-3 or TRBV12-4 and J is TRBJ2-3; TRBD2 matches 12 bases. The CDR3 consists of 15 residues. Germline trimming cut 5 bases from V and 4 bases from J; bases unmatched to any gene: 4. CDR3 in amino acids: CASSPGLAGSDTQYF. CDR3 DNA: TGTGCCAGCAGTCCCGGACTAGCGGGGTCAGATACGCAGTATTTT.

The chain carries TRBV6-1 and TRBJ2-5; 7 bases agree with TRBD1. J lost 1 base, V lost 3 bases, and 2 bases had no gene match. Germline CDR1 MNHNS, CDR2 SASEGT. CDR3 length: 14 residues. This CDR3 is CASSDRDSQETQYF. CDR3 coding DNA: TGTGCCAGCAGTGACCGGGACAGCCAAGAGACCCAGTACTTC.